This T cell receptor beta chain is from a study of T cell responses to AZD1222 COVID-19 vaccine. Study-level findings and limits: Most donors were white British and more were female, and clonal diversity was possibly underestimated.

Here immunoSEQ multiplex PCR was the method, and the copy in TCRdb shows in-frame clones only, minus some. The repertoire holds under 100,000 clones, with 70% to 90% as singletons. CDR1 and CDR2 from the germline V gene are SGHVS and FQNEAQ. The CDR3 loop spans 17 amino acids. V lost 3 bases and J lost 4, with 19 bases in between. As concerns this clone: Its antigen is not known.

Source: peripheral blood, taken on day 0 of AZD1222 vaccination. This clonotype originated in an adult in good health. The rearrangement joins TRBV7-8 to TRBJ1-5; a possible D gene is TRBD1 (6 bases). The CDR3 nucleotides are TGTGCCAGCAGCTTCGCGTCTATGGACAGTGCGAATCAGCCCCAGCATTTT. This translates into CASSFASMDSANQPQHF. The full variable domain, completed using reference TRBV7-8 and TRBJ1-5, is GAGVSQSPRYKVAKRGQDVALRCDPISGHVSLFWYQQALGQGPEFLTYFQNEAQLDKSGLPSDRFFAERPEGSVSTLKIQRTQQEDSAVYLCASSFASMDSANQPQHFGDGTRLSIL.